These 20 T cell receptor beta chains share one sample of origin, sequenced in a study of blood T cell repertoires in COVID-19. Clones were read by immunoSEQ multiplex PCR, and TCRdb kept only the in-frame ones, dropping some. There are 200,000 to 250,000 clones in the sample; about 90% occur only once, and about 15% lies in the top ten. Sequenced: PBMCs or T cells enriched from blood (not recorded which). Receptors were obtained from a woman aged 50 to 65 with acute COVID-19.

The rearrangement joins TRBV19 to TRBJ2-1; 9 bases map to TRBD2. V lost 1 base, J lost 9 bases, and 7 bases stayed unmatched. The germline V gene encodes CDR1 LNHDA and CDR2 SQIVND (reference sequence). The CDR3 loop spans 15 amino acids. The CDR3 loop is CASSIVAAGGGEQFF. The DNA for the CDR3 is TGTGCCAGTAGTATAGTGGCAGCGGGAGGAGGTGAGCAGTTCTTC.

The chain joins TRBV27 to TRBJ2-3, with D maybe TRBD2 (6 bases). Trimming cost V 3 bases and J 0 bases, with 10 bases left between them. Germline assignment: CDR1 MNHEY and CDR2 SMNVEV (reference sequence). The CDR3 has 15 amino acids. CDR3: CASSLASGSTDTQYF. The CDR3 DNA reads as TGTGCCAGCAGTTTGGCCAGCGGGAGCACAGATACGCAGTATTTT.

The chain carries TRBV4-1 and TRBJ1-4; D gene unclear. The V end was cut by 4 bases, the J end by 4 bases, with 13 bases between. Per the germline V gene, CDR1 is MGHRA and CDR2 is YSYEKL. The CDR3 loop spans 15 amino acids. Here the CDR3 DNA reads TGCGCCAGCAGCCCTGGTCGGAACTATAATGAAAAACTGTTTTTT. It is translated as CASSPGRNYNEKLFF.

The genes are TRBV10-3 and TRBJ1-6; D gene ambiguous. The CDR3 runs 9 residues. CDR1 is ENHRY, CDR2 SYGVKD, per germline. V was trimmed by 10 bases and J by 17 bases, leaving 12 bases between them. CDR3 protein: CATETPFHF. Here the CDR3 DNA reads TGTGCCACCGAGACACCGTTCCACTTT.

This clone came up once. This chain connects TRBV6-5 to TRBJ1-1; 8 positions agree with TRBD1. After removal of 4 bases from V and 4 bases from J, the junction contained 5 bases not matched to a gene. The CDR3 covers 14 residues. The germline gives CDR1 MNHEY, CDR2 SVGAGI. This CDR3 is CASSFGQGGTEAFF. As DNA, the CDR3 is TGTGCCAGCAGTTTTGGACAGGGAGGCACTGAAGCTTTCTTT.

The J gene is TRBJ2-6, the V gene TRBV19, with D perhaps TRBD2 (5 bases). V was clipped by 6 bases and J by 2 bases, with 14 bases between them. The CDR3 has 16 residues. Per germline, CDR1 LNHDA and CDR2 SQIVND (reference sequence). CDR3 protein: CASSASNSAGANVLTF. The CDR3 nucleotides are TGTGCCAGTAGCGCATCGAATAGCGCTGGGGCCAACGTCCTGACTTTC. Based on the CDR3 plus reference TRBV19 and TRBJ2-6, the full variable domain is DGGITQSPKYLFRKEGQNVTLSCEQNLNHDAMYWYRQDPGQGLRLIYYSQIVNDFQKGDIAEGYSVSREKKESFPLTVTSAQKNPTAFYLCASSASNSAGANVLTFGAGSRLTVL.

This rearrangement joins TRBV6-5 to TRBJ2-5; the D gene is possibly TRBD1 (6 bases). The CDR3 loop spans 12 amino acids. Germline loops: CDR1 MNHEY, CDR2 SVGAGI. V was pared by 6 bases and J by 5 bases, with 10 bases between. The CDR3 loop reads CASRTGWETQYF. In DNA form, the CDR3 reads TGTGCCAGCAGAACAGGGTGGGAGACCCAGTACTTC.

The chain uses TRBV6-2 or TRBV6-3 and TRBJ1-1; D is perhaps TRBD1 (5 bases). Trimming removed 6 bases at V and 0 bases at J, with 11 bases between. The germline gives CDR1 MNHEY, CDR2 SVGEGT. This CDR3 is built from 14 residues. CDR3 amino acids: CASSSDSMNTEAFF. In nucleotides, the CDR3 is TGTGCCAGCAGCTCCGACAGCATGAACACTGAAGCTTTCTTT.

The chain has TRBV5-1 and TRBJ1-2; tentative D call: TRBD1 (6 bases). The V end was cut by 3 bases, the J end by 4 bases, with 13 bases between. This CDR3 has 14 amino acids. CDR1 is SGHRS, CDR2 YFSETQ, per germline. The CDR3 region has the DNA TGCGCCAGCAGCTCCGGACAGTGGATCTATGGCTACACCTTC. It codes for CASSSGQWIYGYTF.

The CDR3 DNA is TGTGCCAGCTCACACAGGGCTGGGAGCGGGAGGGCCCTCTACGAGCAGTACTTC. This sequence encodes CASSHRAGSGRALYEQYF. The rearrangement links TRBV18 to TRBJ2-7, with TRBD2 matching over 10 bases. Germline CDR1 is KGHSH and CDR2 is LQKENI. V shed 4 bases and J 3 bases; nucleotides not matched to a gene: 15. The CDR3 spans 18 residues.

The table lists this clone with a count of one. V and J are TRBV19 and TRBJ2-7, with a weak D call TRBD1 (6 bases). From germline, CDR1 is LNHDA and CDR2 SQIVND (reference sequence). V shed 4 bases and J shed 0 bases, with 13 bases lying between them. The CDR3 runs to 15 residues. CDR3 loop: CASSTRTDFSYEQYF. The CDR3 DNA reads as TGTGCCAGTAGTACTCGGACAGATTTCTCCTACGAGCAGTACTTC.

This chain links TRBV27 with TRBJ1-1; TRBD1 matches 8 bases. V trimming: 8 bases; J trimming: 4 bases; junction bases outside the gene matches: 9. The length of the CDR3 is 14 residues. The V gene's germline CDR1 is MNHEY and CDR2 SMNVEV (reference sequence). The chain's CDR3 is CASARRTGTTEAFF. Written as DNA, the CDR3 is TGTGCCAGCGCAAGAAGGACAGGGACCACTGAAGCTTTCTTT.

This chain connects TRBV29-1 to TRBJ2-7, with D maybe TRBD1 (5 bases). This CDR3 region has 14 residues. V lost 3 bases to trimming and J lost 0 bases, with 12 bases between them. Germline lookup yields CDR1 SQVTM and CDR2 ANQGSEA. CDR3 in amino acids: CSVDREGDSYEQYF. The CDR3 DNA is TGCAGCGTTGATAGGGAAGGGGACTCCTACGAGCAGTACTTC.

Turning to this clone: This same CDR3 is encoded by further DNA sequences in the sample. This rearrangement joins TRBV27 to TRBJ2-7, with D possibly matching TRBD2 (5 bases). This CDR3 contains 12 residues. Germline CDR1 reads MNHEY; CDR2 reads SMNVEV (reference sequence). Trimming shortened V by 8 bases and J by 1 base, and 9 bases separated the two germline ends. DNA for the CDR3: TGTGCCAGCGGGAGAGGGTCCTACGAGCAGTACTTC. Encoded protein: CASGRGSYEQYF.

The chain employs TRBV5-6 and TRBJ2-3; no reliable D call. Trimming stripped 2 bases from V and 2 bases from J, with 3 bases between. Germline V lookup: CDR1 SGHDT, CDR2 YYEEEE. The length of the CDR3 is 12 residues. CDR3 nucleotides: TGTGCCAGCAGCTTTCTCACAGATACGCAGTATTTT. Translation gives CASSFLTDTQYF.

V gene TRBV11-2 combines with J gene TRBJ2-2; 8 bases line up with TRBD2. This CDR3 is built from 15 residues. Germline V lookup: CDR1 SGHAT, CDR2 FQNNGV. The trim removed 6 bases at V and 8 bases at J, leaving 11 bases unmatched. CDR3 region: CASSLTLAGWGELFF. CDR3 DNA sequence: TGTGCCAGCAGTCTAACGCTAGCGGGTTGGGGGGAGCTGTTTTTT.

CDR3 sequence: CASSKERRLAGGPDEQYF. The CDR3 region has the DNA TGTGCCAGCAGCAAAGAAAGGCGACTAGCGGGAGGGCCCGACGAGCAGTACTTC. The chain employs TRBV21-1 and TRBJ2-7; TRBD2, the D gene given by the table, was not confirmed from the DNA. TRBV21-1 is designated a pseudogene. The CDR3 is 18 amino acids.

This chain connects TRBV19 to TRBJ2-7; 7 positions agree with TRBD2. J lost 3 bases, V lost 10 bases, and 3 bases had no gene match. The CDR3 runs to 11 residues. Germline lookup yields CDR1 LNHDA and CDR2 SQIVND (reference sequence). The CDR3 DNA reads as TGTGCCACCGGGGGGTACTACGAGCAGTACTTC. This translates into CATGGYYEQYF.

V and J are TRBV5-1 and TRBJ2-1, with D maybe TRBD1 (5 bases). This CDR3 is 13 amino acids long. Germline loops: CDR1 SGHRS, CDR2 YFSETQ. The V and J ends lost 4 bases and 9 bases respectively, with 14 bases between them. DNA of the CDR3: TGCGCCAGCAGCCTAAGTTTCAGGGCTGAGCAGTTCTTC. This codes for CASSLSFRAEQFF.

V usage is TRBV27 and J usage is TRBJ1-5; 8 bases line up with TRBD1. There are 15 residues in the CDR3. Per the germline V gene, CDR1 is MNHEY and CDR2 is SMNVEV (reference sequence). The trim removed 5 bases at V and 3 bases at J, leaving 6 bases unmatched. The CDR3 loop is CASSRDRGPNQPQHF. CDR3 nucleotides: TGTGCCAGCAGTCGCGACAGGGGACCCAATCAGCCCCAGCATTTT.